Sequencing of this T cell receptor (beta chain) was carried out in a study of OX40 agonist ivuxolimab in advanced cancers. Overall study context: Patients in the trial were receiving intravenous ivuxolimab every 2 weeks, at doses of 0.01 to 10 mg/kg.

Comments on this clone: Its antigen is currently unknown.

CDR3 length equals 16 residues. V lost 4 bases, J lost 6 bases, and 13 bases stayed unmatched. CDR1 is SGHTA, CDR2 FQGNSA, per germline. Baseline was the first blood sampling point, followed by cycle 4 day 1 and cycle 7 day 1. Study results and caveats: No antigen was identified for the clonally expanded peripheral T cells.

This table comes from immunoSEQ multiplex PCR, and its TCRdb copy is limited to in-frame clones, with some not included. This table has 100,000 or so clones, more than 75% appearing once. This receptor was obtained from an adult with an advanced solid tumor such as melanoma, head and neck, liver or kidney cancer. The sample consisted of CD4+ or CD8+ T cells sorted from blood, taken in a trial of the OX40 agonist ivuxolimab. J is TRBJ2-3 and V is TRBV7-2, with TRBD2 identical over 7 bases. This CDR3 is CASSSGSGAGRDTQYF. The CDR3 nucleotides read TGTGCCAGCAGCTCCGGCTCGGGAGCGGGACGGGATACGCAGTATTTT.